This TCR beta chain comes out of a study of T-cell reconstitution after alpha-beta-depleted transplantation in children. This clonotype was counted between two and nine times. The authors prepared the TCRbeta library with unique molecular identifiers. MiXCR was run by TCRdb on the PCR reads, yielding one entry per CDR3 protein. The sample holds over 550,000 distinct CDR3 sequences, approximately 10% seen once. The receptor was derived from a human donor who donated a stem cell graft to a child with acute myeloid leukemia. The input for sequencing was PBMCs from the stem cell graft donor, taken from the stem cell graft.

CDR3 bases: TGTGCCAGCAGCAGATTGGGACAGAACTATGGCTACACCTTC. This translates into CASSRLGQNYGYTF. This rearrangement joins TRBV12-3 or TRBV12-4 to TRBJ1-2; 7 bases are a match to TRBD1. The CDR3 has 14 amino acids. V trimming: 6 bases; J trimming: 2 bases; junction bases outside the gene matches: 6.